Listed below are T cell receptor beta chains from one sample, sequenced in a study of blood T cells in healthy people across ages. One entry per CDR3 protein results from TCRdb running MiXCR on the 5' RACE reads. This table has about 930,000 distinct CDR3 sequences, 25% to 35% appearing once. The same sample was also used in a study of T cells of mothers and their children.

Sample: blood. The receptors derive from a woman in her thirties or forties in good health. The CDR3 runs from the conserved cysteine through the conserved F or W. Fields, in order: clone size, V gene, D gene, J gene, CDR3 DNA, CDR3 protein. The D gene is left open where the match is weak. Clone size, where shown, is once, few, many, or a class for clones that have expanded.

-	TRBV28	TRBD1	TRBJ1-2	TGTGCCAGCAGTAAAGTACAGGGGACGGGTGGCTACACCTTC	CASSKVQGTGGYTF
-	TRBV28	-	TRBJ2-5	TGTGCCAGCAGTCTCAACTACCTGGAGACCCAGTACTTC	CASSLNYLETQYF
-	TRBV11-1	-	TRBJ1-1	TGTGCCAGCAGTTACGACGTTTACACTGAAGCTTTCTTT	CASSYDVYTEAFF
-	TRBV7-6	TRBD1	TRBJ1-6	TGTGCCAGCAGCTGGTCCGGGACAGGGGATTCACCCCTCCACTTT	CASSWSGTGDSPLHF
many	TRBV6-2/TRBV6-3	-	TRBJ2-5	TGTGCCAGCAGCCACTTACAGGGGAGGCAAGAGACCCAGTACTTC	CASSHLQGRQETQYF
few	TRBV3-1	TRBD1	TRBJ2-7	TGTGCCGGCAGCCACCGGGACAGGGCGTCCTACGAGCAGTACTTC	CAGSHRDRASYEQYF
-	TRBV12-5	-	TRBJ2-2	TGTGCTAGTGAGCACGACGACACCGGGGAGCTGTTTTTT	CASEHDDTGELFF
many	TRBV7-2	-	TRBJ2-7	TGTGCCAGCAGCTTAGAGGGGGAAAACTACGAGCAGTACTTC	CASSLEGENYEQYF
-	TRBV7-3	TRBD2	TRBJ2-3	TGTGCCAGCAGCTCCGGGGGACTAGCGGGGACAGATACGCAGTATTTT	CASSSGGLAGTDTQYF
-	TRBV27	TRBD2	TRBJ2-5	TGTGCCAGCAGTTTACGACTAGCGGGATCCTACAATGAGCAGTACTTC	CASSLRLAGSYNEQYF
many	TRBV29-1	-	TRBJ1-2	TGCAGCGGTGATCTGGGGGGCTATGGCTACACCTTC	CSGDLGGYGYTF
-	TRBV5-8	TRBD1	TRBJ2-6	TGTGCCAGCAGCTTTAACAGGGGGCCTGGGGCCAACGTCCTGACTTTC	CASSFNRGPGANVLTF
-	TRBV7-2	TRBD2	TRBJ2-3	TGTGCCAGCAGCTCGCGGGGGACGCGCACAGATACGCAGTATTTT	CASSSRGTRTDTQYF
-	TRBV28	-	TRBJ2-4	TGTGCCAGCAGTCTGGACCCGAGGGACATTCAGTACTTC	CASSLDPRDIQYF
few	TRBV28	-	TRBJ2-2	TGTGCCAGCAGTTTGGGCGGGATAAACACCGGGGAGCTGTTTTTT	CASSLGGINTGELFF
-	TRBV7-2	-	TRBJ2-7	TGTGCCAGCAGCTCGTCCCACACCTACGAGCAGTACTTC	CASSSSHTYEQYF
many	TRBV20-1	TRBD2	TRBJ2-6	TGCAGTGCTAGGGGAGGGTCTACTGGGGCCAACGTCCTGACTTTC	CSARGGSTGANVLTF
many	TRBV3-1	TRBD2	TRBJ2-1	TGTGCCAGCAGCCCCAGCGGGGGGGCCACGAATGAGCAGTTCTTC	CASSPSGGATNEQFF
few	TRBV28	-	TRBJ2-4	TGTGCCAGCAGTTTTATCCTGGGGCGAAACATTCAGTACTTC	CASSFILGRNIQYF
many	TRBV7-3	TRBD2	TRBJ2-1	TGTGCCAGCAGTCCTACCGGGGGGGCGTACAATGAGCAGTTCTTC	CASSPTGGAYNEQFF
many	TRBV7-2	TRBD1	TRBJ1-6	TGTGCCAGCAGCTTAGCCGGGACAGGGTATTCACCCCTCCACTTT	CASSLAGTGYSPLHF
-	TRBV7-9	TRBD1	TRBJ2-5	TGTGCCAGCCAAGGACAGGGGAGCTACAAGCAGTACTTC	CASQGQGSYKQYF
-	TRBV14	TRBD2	TRBJ2-5	TGTGCCAGCAGCGTTACCCGGGGGGAGCAGTACTTC	CASSVTRGEQYF
few	TRBV6-1	TRBD1	TRBJ1-2	TGTGCCAGCAGTGCCCGACAGGGCGGTAACTATGGCTACACCTTC	CASSARQGGNYGYTF
-	TRBV15	-	TRBJ2-2	TGTGCCACCGAACCGGGCGACGGCCGCGGGGTCGGGGAGCTGTTTTTT	CATEPGDGRGVGELFF
-	TRBV7-9	TRBD2	TRBJ2-1	TGTGCCAGCAGCTTCTCTCTAGCGGGGGCCCTAATATCCAATGAGCAGTTCTTC	CASSFSLAGALISNEQFF
few	TRBV20-1	-	TRBJ1-1	TGCAGTGCTAAAGACCTCGGGGGGCCGACTGAAGCTTTCTTT	CSAKDLGGPTEAFF
few	TRBV4-1	-	TRBJ1-1	TGCGCCAGCAGCCAAGATCAGGGGAACACTGAAGCTTTCTTT	CASSQDQGNTEAFF
-	TRBV7-8	TRBD2	TRBJ2-1	TGTGCCAGCAGCCGGACTAGCGGGATTCGCTCCTACAATGAGCAGTTCTTC	CASSRTSGIRSYNEQFF
-	TRBV28	-	TRBJ2-7	TGTGCCAGCTTCTCCCAGGGACGGCGGTTGACCGAGCAGTACTTC	CASFSQGRRLTEQYF
few	TRBV6-5	TRBD1	TRBJ1-1	TGTGCCAGCAGTTATGACAGGGTCAAATCTGAAGCTTTCTTT	CASSYDRVKSEAFF
-	TRBV6-2/TRBV6-3	-	TRBJ1-2	TGTGCCAGCAGACCGGGATGCTTAGGGAGGGGCTACACCTTC	CASRPGCLGRGYTF
-	TRBV7-2	-	TRBJ2-3	TGTGCCAGCAGCTTAGGTTGGGTCCGGGGGTCAGATACGCAGTATTTT	CASSLGWVRGSDTQYF
few	TRBV18	-	TRBJ1-4	TGTGCCAGCTCATCCGATGGGAAAAAACTGTTTTTT	CASSSDGKKLFF
few	TRBV20-1	TRBD1	TRBJ2-6	TGCAATGCGTTTGGGGGGTCGGACAGGGGAAAGGCTGGGGCCAACGTCCTGACTTTC	CNAFGGSDRGKAGANVLTF